The 10 T cell receptor beta chains presented below share a single source sample, sequenced in a study of shared clonotypes between healthy human individuals. Here immunoSEQ multiplex PCR was the method, and the copy in TCRdb shows in-frame clones only, minus some. The table has about 480,000 clones, 79% seen once. Sequenced material: PBMCs. These receptors all come from a woman in her thirties or forties in good health. Some clones in this sample may be carry-over from other donors' samples.

The chain is built from TRBV2 and TRBJ2-1; D is uncertain. V lost 5 bases and J lost 4, with 6 bases in between. Germline V CDR1 and CDR2: SNHLY, FYNNEI. The CDR3 is made up of 12 amino acids. The CDR3 sequence is CASSKDYNEQFF. The CDR3 nucleotides read TGTGCCAGCAGTAAGGATTACAATGAGCAGTTCTTC. Together with reference TRBV2 and TRBJ2-1, the CDR3 gives the full variable domain: EPEVTQTPSHQVTQMGQEVILRCVPISNHLYFYWYRQILGQKVEFLVSFYNNEISEKSEIFDDQFSVERPDGSNFTLKIRSTKLEDSAMYFCASSKDYNEQFFGPGTRLTVL.

This chain joins TRBV6-6 and TRBJ2-3; 7 bases align to TRBD2. The CDR3 is made up of 15 amino acids. CDR1 and CDR2 from the germline V gene are MNHNY and SVGAGI (reference sequence). J lost 4 bases, V lost 5 bases, and 9 bases had no gene match. CDR3 protein: CASSPLAVGADTQYF. CDR3 sequence (DNA): TGTGCCAGCAGTCCTCTAGCGGTCGGGGCAGATACGCAGTATTTT.

This chain connects TRBV11-3 to TRBJ2-5, with 7 bases aligning to TRBD1. CDR3 length: 14 amino acids. The V segment lost 5 bases and the J segment 3 bases; nucleotides outside the gene matches: 6. Looked up from germline, CDR1 is SGHNT and CDR2 is YENEEA. CDR3 DNA sequence: TGTGCCAGCAGCGGACAGGAGTCCGAAGAGACCCAGTACTTC. This translates into CASSGQESEETQYF.

The rearrangement joins TRBV15 to TRBJ1-4; tentatively, D is TRBD1 (6 bases). The CDR3 runs 18 residues. V lost 0 bases and J 0 bases, leaving 14 bases between the germline ends. Germline CDR1 and CDR2: LNHNV and YYDKDF (reference sequence). CDR3 amino acids: CATSRDKGGTATNEKLFF. In nucleotides, the CDR3 is TGTGCCACCAGCAGAGATAAGGGGGGGACTGCAACTAATGAAAAACTGTTTTTT.

The rearrangement joins TRBV7-9 to TRBJ2-1; either TRBD1 or TRBD2 may fit D (5 bases each). Germline V lookup: CDR1 SEHNR, CDR2 FQNEAQ (reference sequence). V shed 5 bases and J shed 0 bases, with 14 bases lying between them. This CDR3 is built from 16 residues. The CDR3 DNA sequence: TGTGCCAGCAGCCCCATATGGGGGAGCTCCTACAATGAGCAGTTCTTC. Its protein is CASSPIWGSSYNEQFF.

This rearrangement joins TRBV18 to TRBJ1-6; 8 positions agree with TRBD1. V shed 3 bases and J 9 bases; nucleotides not matched to a gene: 7. Germline-derived CDR1 and CDR2 are KGHSH and LQKENI. The CDR3 is 15 amino acids. In nucleotides, the CDR3 is TGTGCCAGCTCACCTACGCGACAGGGGATTTCACCCCTCCACTTT. Its translation is CASSPTRQGISPLHF. Looking up the rest from reference TRBV18 and TRBJ1-6 gives the full variable domain: NAGVMQNPRHLVRRRGQEARLRCSPMKGHSHVYWYRQLPEEGLKFMVYLQKENIIDESGMPKERFSAEFPKEGPSILRIQQVVRGDSAAYFCASSPTRQGISPLHFGNGTRLTVT.

This rearrangement joins TRBV7-2 to TRBJ1-5; TRBD1 matches 11 bases. Germline assignment: CDR1 SGHTA and CDR2 FQGNSA. The CDR3 spans 16 residues. J was trimmed by 4 bases and V by 3 bases; bases with no gene match: 5. CDR3 protein: CASSFGQGAWNQPQHF. CDR3 DNA sequence: TGTGCCAGCAGCTTCGGACAGGGGGCTTGGAATCAGCCCCAGCATTTT.

The chain couples TRBV19 to TRBJ2-7, with 8 bases lining up with TRBD1. The length of the CDR3 is 14 residues. V dropped 3 bases and J dropped 3; count of bases not matched to a gene: 4. Germline V CDR1 and CDR2: LNHDA, SQIVND (reference sequence). The CDR3 region has the DNA TGTGCCAGTAGTATTCAGGGGGCCCACTACGAGCAGTACTTC. Encoded protein: CASSIQGAHYEQYF.

V gene TRBV7-9 combines with J gene TRBJ2-1; D is undetermined. The germline CDR1 and CDR2 sequences are SEHNR and FQNEAQ (reference sequence). The CDR3 runs to 14 residues. V was pared by 5 bases and J by 4 bases, with 12 bases between. The CDR3 spells CASSPVITYNEQFF. In nucleotides, the CDR3 is TGTGCCAGCAGCCCCGTAATCACTTACAATGAGCAGTTCTTC.

The chain recombines TRBV5-1 with TRBJ1-3; 10 nucleotides line up with TRBD1. The CDR3 is 14 residues long. The germline gives CDR1 SGHRS, CDR2 YFSETQ. V was pared by 4 bases and J by 6 bases, with 4 bases of the junction left unmatched. This CDR3 is CASSPGTGVNTIYF. The CDR3 nucleotides read TGCGCCAGCAGCCCCGGGACAGGGGTAAACACCATATATTTT. Full variable domain (outside the CDR3, taken from reference TRBV5-1 and TRBJ1-3): KAGVTQTPRYLIKTRGQQVTLSCSPISGHRSVSWYQQTPGQGLQFLFEYFSETQRNKGNFPGRFSGRQFSNSRSEMNVSTLELGDSALYLCASSPGTGVNTIYFGEGSWLTVV.